The rows below give T cell receptor beta chains drawn from one sample of a study of regulatory T cells in long-lasting Graves disease. TCRdb independently ran MiXCR on the multiplex PCR reads; one entry per CDR3 protein. The sample records 360,000 or so distinct CDR3 sequences, 15% to 20% being singletons. The same sample was also used in a study of T cells in Graves' hyperthyroidism and ophthalmopathy.

The specimen comprised peripheral blood mononuclear cells (PBMCs), sampled at new diagnosis, from a patient treated with antithyroid drugs. Receptors were obtained from a woman aged 18-29 years with Graves disease. CDR3s include the opening cysteine and the closing phenylalanine or tryptophan. Fields, in order: J gene, D gene, clone size, V gene, CDR3 protein, CDR3 DNA. A D gene is named only where the DNA matches it firmly. For some rows the clone size is stated as once, few or many, or as a class when expanded; others skip it.

TRBJ1-5	.	.	TRBV7-2	CASTLLMPQHF	TGTGCCAGCACCTTACTTATGCCCCAGCATTTT
TRBJ2-3	.	.	TRBV24-1	CATSDSRGGTFGTDTQYF	TGTGCCACCAGTGATTCTAGAGGGGGGACCTTTGGCACAGATACGCAGTATTTT
TRBJ1-2	TRBD1	many	TRBV9	CASSVFSDRGIGYTF	TGTGCCAGCAGCGTATTCTCGGACAGGGGGATTGGCTACACCTTC
TRBJ1-1	TRBD1	many	TRBV5-1	CASSLRQGVRTEAFF	TGCGCCAGCAGCTTAAGACAGGGGGTCCGAACTGAAGCTTTCTTT
TRBJ2-7	TRBD2	many	TRBV12-3/TRBV12-4	CASSLLRGGPYEQYF	TGTGCCAGCAGTTTATTGCGCGGGGGACCCTACGAGCAGTACTTC
TRBJ2-5	.	few	TRBV5-1	CASSLEGRQGTQYF	TGCGCCAGCAGCTTGGAGGGCAGGCAAGGGACCCAGTACTTC
TRBJ1-6	.	many	TRBV20-1	CSARGEGHSEDSPLHF	TGCAGTGCTAGAGGTGAAGGCCACTCAGAGGATTCACCCCTCCACTTT
TRBJ2-3	TRBD2	.	TRBV19	CASSIDLAGVGTDTQYF	TGTGCCAGTAGTATAGATCTAGCGGGAGTCGGCACAGATACGCAGTATTTT
TRBJ2-7	TRBD2	.	TRBV29-1	CSVMGLAGTDYEQYF	TGCAGCGTGATGGGACTAGCGGGGACAGACTACGAGCAGTACTTC
TRBJ1-6	.	.	TRBV12-3/TRBV12-4	CASSYRTGGGSYNSPLHF	TGTGCCAGCAGCTACCGAACAGGAGGAGGCTCCTATAATTCACCCCTCCACTTT
TRBJ2-1	TRBD2	many	TRBV6-2/TRBV6-3	CASRPSGDNEQFF	TGTGCCAGCAGGCCTAGCGGGGACAATGAGCAGTTCTTC
TRBJ1-4	.	.	TRBV29-1	CSVDPVENEKLFF	TGCAGCGTTGACCCCGTCGAGAATGAAAAACTGTTTTTT
TRBJ1-2	.	many	TRBV7-2	CASSMDGNNYGYTF	TGTGCCAGCAGTATGGACGGAAATAACTATGGCTACACCTTC
TRBJ1-2	.	many	TRBV2	CASIPSTGNYGYTF	TGTGCCAGCATCCCGAGTACAGGGAACTATGGCTACACCTTC
TRBJ2-1	.	many	TRBV5-1	CASSPTNAQIYNEQFF	TGCGCCAGCAGCCCGACAAATGCTCAAATATACAATGAGCAGTTCTTC